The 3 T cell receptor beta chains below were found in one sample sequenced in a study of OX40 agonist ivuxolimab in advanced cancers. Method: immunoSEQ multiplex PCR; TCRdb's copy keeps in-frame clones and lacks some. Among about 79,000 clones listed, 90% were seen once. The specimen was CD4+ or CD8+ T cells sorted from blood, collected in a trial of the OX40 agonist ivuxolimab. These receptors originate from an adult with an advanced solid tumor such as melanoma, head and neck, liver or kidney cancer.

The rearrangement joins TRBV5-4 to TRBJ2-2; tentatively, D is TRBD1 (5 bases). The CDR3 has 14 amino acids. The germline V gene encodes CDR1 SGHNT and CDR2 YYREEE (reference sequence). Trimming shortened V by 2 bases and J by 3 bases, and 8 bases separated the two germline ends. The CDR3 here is CASSFSGHTGELFF. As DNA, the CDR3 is TGTGCCAGCAGCTTCTCAGGGCACACCGGGGAGCTGTTTTTT. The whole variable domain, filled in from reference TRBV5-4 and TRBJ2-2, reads ETGVTQSPTHLIKTRGQQVTLRCSSQSGHNTVSWYQQALGQGPQFIFQYYREEENGRGNFPPRFSGLQFPNYSSELNVNALELDDSALYLCASSFSGHTGELFFGEGSRLTVL.

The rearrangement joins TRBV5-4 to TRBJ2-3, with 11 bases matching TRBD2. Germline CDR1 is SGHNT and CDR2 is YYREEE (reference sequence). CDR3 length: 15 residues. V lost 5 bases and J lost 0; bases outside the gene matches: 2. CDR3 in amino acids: CASRIAGGSTDTQYF. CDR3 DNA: TGTGCCAGCAGGATAGCGGGGGGGAGCACAGATACGCAGTATTTT.

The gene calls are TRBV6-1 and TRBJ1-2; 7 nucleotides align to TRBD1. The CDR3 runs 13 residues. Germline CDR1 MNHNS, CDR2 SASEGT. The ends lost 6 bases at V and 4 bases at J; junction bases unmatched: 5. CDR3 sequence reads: CASRKGGGYGYTF. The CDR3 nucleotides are TGTGCCAGCAGGAAAGGGGGCGGCTATGGCTACACCTTC.